The T cell receptor beta chain under discussion was sequenced for a study of blood T cells in healthy people across ages. Whole-study results and caveats: The study regarded diversity estimates from one million T cells as underestimates. Donors of long life had a larger count of naive CD4+ cells and greater diversity than aged donors.

The second PCR ran about 6 to 12 cycles with a sample-barcoded 5' primer and J-beta primers. A 12-random-nucleotide template-switch adaptor tagged each cDNA molecule. TCRdb called the 5' RACE reads again in MiXCR, with one record for every CDR3 protein. The sample contains about 810,000 distinct CDR3 sequences, under 40% of which appear only once. Concerning this clonotype itself: Its antigen is unknown.

Per sample, extraction of total RNA gave at least 6 micrograms in every case. CDR1 SGHTA and CDR2 FQGNSA come from the germline V gene. The CDR3 contains 13 residues. Trimming left V 8 bases short and J 1 base short, with 10 bases between. J is TRBJ2-3 and V is TRBV7-2; D is unresolved. The receptor's source is a young man in good health. The sequenced sample was blood. CDR3 nucleotide sequence: TGTGCCAGCGGCGCTGACCGCACAGATACGCAGTATTTT. Its translation is CASGADRTDTQYF.